These 18 T cell receptor beta chains were all obtained from the same sample, sequenced in a study of spatial heterogeneity in lung cancer. Time point noted: sample taken at primary tumor resection. Study-level findings and limits: Tumor mutation counts were tracked by expanded intratumoral alpha and beta TCR counts.

TCRdb re-analysed the 5' RACE reads in MiXCR, keeping a single row per CDR3 protein. The sample has approximately 9,500 distinct CDR3 sequences, 7% to 9% seen once. No antigen is known for these receptors. The sample here was lung tumor tissue, taken at surgery. The receptors were gathered from a male donor with early-stage non-small cell lung cancer.

This clonotype was counted ten times or more. The chain uses TRBV6-2 or TRBV6-3 and TRBJ1-5, with no clear D. The CDR3 sequence is 15 residues long. CDR1 and CDR2 (germline): MNHEY, SVGEGT. V was trimmed by 7 bases and J by 6 bases, leaving 19 bases between them. CDR3 DNA sequence: TGTGCCAGCAATATGGACGGTTATGGGAGTCAGCCCCAGCATTTT. This codes for CASNMDGYGSQPQHF.

This clonotype was recorded a few times. The CDR3 coding sequence is TGCAGTGCTCATACTAGATTAAAGGGGGAGGAGCAGTACTTC. Protein sequence: CSAHTRLKGEEQYF. This chain links TRBV20-1 with TRBJ2-7, with a weak D call TRBD1 (6 bases). This CDR3 is built from 14 residues. The germline V and J ends were trimmed by 5 bases and 7 bases, with 21 bases remaining between them. CDR1 is DFQATT and CDR2 is SNEGSKA in the germline V gene (reference sequence).

This clonotype was recorded many times. The V call is TRBV3-1, the J call TRBJ2-7; perhaps TRBD2 as D (6 bases). The CDR3 length is 12 residues. Trimming pared 5 bases from V and 9 bases from J, leaving 14 bases between. CDR1 LGHDT and CDR2 YNNKEL come from the germline V gene (reference sequence). The CDR3 here is CASSSPGERQYF. The CDR3 DNA is TGTGCCAGCAGCTCCCCGGGGGAGAGGCAGTACTTC.

In this sample, this clonotype turned up many times. V usage is TRBV5-1 and J usage is TRBJ1-1, with 7 positions matching TRBD1. Looked up from germline, CDR1 is SGHRS and CDR2 is YFSETQ. The J segment lost 5 bases and the V segment lost 2 bases, leaving 6 bases of the junction unmatched. The CDR3 loop spans 14 amino acids. CDR3 sequence reads: CASSLTGDGTEAFF. Here the CDR3 DNA reads TGCGCCAGCAGCTTAACAGGGGATGGGACTGAAGCTTTCTTT.

This clonotype was counted at least ten times. This chain links TRBV4-3 with TRBJ2-3; D gene uncertain. The germline gives CDR1 LGHNA, CDR2 YSLEER. There are 14 residues in the CDR3. The V end lost 3 bases, the J end lost 3 bases, and 10 bases lay between the germline ends. CDR3 sequence (DNA): TGCGCCAGCAGCCAGGGGATCCAGACAGATACGCAGTATTTT. This translates into CASSQGIQTDTQYF.

Ten or more counts support this clonotype. In DNA, the CDR3 is TGTGCCAGCAGTTTTGACGGGACAGCTAGCACAGATACGCAGTATTTT. It is translated as CASSFDGTASTDTQYF. This rearrangement joins TRBV27 to TRBJ2-3; the match to TRBD1 covers 7 bases. With V trimmed by 3 bases and J by 0 bases, 6 bases remained unmatched. The CDR3 runs 16 residues. The germline V gene encodes CDR1 MNHEY and CDR2 SMNVEV (reference sequence).

This clonotype came up a few times. This rearrangement joins TRBV2 to TRBJ2-1; 10 bases agree with TRBD1. Trimming cost V 4 bases and J 3 bases; bases outside gene matches: 6. Germline CDR1 reads SNHLY; CDR2 reads FYNNEI. The CDR3 covers 16 residues. DNA of the CDR3: TGTGCCAGCAGTGTCGGGACAGGGGTGGGCTACAATGAGCAGTTCTTC. Protein sequence: CASSVGTGVGYNEQFF.

In its sample, this clonotype was seen many times. V is TRBV11-2 and J is TRBJ2-5; 8 bases line up with TRBD2. This CDR3 has 16 residues. Germline loops: CDR1 SGHAT, CDR2 FQNNGV. V shed 2 bases and J 2 bases; nucleotides not matched to a gene: 7. CDR3 sequence (DNA): TGTGCCAGCAGCTTAAATGCGGGAGGTGGACAAGAGACCCAGTACTTC. Translating it yields CASSLNAGGGQETQYF.

Remarks on this clonotype: A much larger clone lies a single base off, so this may be a read error. The rearrangement joins TRBV11-2 to TRBJ2-1; D possibly corresponds to TRBD2 (6 bases). The CDR3 extends over 15 amino acids. The germline V gene has CDR1 SGHAT and CDR2 FQNNGV. For the CDR3, the DNA is TGTGCCAGCAGCTTAGTTCTAGCGCCCTACAATGAGCAGTCCTTC. The encoded protein is CASSLVLAPYNEQSF.

This clonotype was seen a few times. The CDR3 bases are TGTGCCAGTAGTCAAACCACGGGCGACGATACGCAGTATTTT. As protein: CASSQTTGDDTQYF. The rearrangement uses TRBV19 and TRBJ2-3; D uncertain. Germline CDR1 and CDR2: LNHDA and SQIVND (reference sequence). V was pared by 5 bases and J by 6 bases, with 15 bases between. CDR3 length: 14 residues. Drawing the rest from reference TRBV19 and TRBJ2-3, the complete variable domain is DGGITQSPKYLFRKEGQNVTLSCEQNLNHDAMYWYRQDPGQGLRLIYYSQIVNDFQKGDIAEGYSVSREKKESFPLTVTSAQKNPTAFYLCASSQTTGDDTQYFGPGTRLTVL.

The table lists this clonotype with a few counts. The chain couples TRBV11-1 to TRBJ2-2; D might be TRBD1 or TRBD2, each matching 5 bases. Trimming took off 0 bases at V and 3 bases at J, with 5 bases between the two ends. The CDR3 sequence is 14 residues long. The germline V gene has CDR1 SGHAT and CDR2 FQDESV (reference sequence). In nucleotides, the CDR3 is TGTGCCAGCAGCTTAGCGGGGGACACCGGGGAGCTGTTTTTT. Amino acid sequence: CASSLAGDTGELFF.

In its sample, this clonotype was seen many times. The V and J genes are TRBV20-1 and TRBJ2-7; 8 bases are a match to TRBD1. Trimming at V came to 0 bases and at J to 5 bases, leaving 6 bases not matched to a gene. Germline V gene lookup returns CDR1 DFQATT and CDR2 SNEGSKA (reference sequence). This CDR3 comprises 14 residues. DNA for the CDR3: TGCAGTGCTAGAGACAGGGGGCGCAGTGACGAGCAGTACTTC. Translated, it gives CSARDRGRSDEQYF.

The chain combines TRBV4-1 with TRBJ1-3; D remains ambiguous. The V and J ends lost 0 bases and 4 bases respectively, with 4 bases between them. This CDR3 has 13 residues. Germline CDR1 and CDR2: MGHRA and YSYEKL. CDR3 residues: CASSQERGNTIYF. CDR3 sequence (DNA): TGCGCCAGCAGCCAAGAAAGGGGAAACACCATATATTTT.

The chain is built from TRBV5-4 and TRBJ1-4, with 9 bases aligning to TRBD1. The CDR3 totals 14 residues. Trimming at V came to 4 bases and at J to 6 bases, leaving 4 bases not matched to a gene. Germline CDR1 reads SGHNT; CDR2 reads YYREEE (reference sequence). The CDR3 here is CASSRDREDEKLFF. The CDR3 DNA is TGTGCCAGCAGCCGGGACAGGGAGGATGAAAAACTGTTTTTT. The full variable domain, rest sourced from reference TRBV5-4 and TRBJ1-4, is ETGVTQSPTHLIKTRGQQVTLRCSSQSGHNTVSWYQQALGQGPQFIFQYYREEENGRGNFPPRFSGLQFPNYSSELNVNALELDDSALYLCASSRDREDEKLFFGSGTQLSVL.

V is TRBV3-1 and J is TRBJ2-7; 7 bases line up with TRBD2. The CDR3 has 14 residues. Looked up from germline, CDR1 is LGHDT and CDR2 is YNNKEL (reference sequence). Unmatched junction bases numbered 5, after V lost 1 base and J lost 5 bases. CDR3 nucleotides: TGTGCCAGCAGCCAAGGGGAGGGGATCCACGAGCAGTACTTC. Protein sequence: CASSQGEGIHEQYF.

This clonotype was counted at least ten times. The V gene is TRBV5-1, the J gene TRBJ2-7, with TRBD2 matching over 7 bases. V lost 5 bases and J lost 1; bases outside the gene matches: 6. The V gene's germline CDR1 is SGHRS and CDR2 YFSETQ. This CDR3 spans 14 amino acids. The CDR3 is CASSPDGGSYEQYF. CDR3 nucleotides: TGCGCCAGCAGTCCCGACGGGGGGTCCTACGAGCAGTACTTC.

This clonotype was found many times. The V gene is TRBV20-1, the J gene TRBJ2-3, with 7 nucleotides matching TRBD2. There are 14 residues in the CDR3. Germline-derived CDR1 and CDR2 are DFQATT and SNEGSKA (reference sequence). Trimming removed 3 bases from V and 0 bases from J; junction bases left unmatched: 3. The CDR3 nucleotides are TGCAGTGCTAGCGGGAGGTCAAGCACAGATACGCAGTATTTT. This sequence encodes CSASGRSSTDTQYF.

This clonotype was counted ten times or more. The chain carries TRBV20-1 and TRBJ2-1; 10 bases line up with TRBD1. This CDR3 is built from 15 residues. The V gene end was trimmed by 3 bases and the J gene end by 4 bases; junction bases not matched to a gene: 6. CDR1 is DFQATT and CDR2 is SNEGSKA in the germline V gene (reference sequence). CDR3 bases: TGCAGTGCTAGCGGAGGACAGGGGGTTTACAATGAGCAGTTCTTC. It is translated as CSASGGQGVYNEQFF.